Listed below are T cell receptor beta chains from one sample, sequenced in a study of graft-versus-host responses after intestinal transplantation. No antigen is known for these receptors. The protocol was immunoSEQ multiplex PCR, while the TCRdb copy is restricted to in-frame clones and leaves out a portion. The sample records roughly 120,000 clones, less than 95% being singletons. Sequencing used unstimulated CD4+ T cells sorted from spleen or lymph node cells, obtained before intestinal transplant. Source of these receptors: a human donor who received an intestinal transplant. Both conserved end residues are part of each CDR3. A D gene is named only where the DNA matches it firmly. Size is stated for part of the rows, as once, few or many counts, or as a class when the clone is expanded.

clone_size,v_call,j_call,d_call,cdr3_aa,cdr3_nt
.,TRBV10-3,TRBJ1-1,.,CAISESIYRDTEAFF,TGTGCCATCAGTGAGTCGATTTACAGGGACACTGAAGCTTTCTTT
.,TRBV27,TRBJ2-5,.,CASSLRPWRGQETQYF,TGTGCCAGCAGTTTAAGGCCGTGGAGGGGTCAGGAGACCCAGTACTTC
once,TRBV15,TRBJ1-1,TRBD1,CATSRVQGNRIAFF,TGTGCCACCAGCAGAGTACAGGGGAATCGGATAGCTTTCTTT
.,TRBV6-6,TRBJ2-1,TRBD2,CASSFPAGYPYNEQFF,TGTGCCAGCAGTTTCCCAGCGGGATACCCCTACAATGAGCAGTTCTTC
.,TRBV2,TRBJ2-2,.,CASSEDRWTGELFF,TGTGCCAGCAGTGAAGACAGGTGGACCGGGGAGCTGTTTTTT
.,TRBV9,TRBJ2-3,TRBD2,CASSVDGGRADTQYF,TGTGCCAGCAGCGTAGATGGCGGGAGGGCAGATACGCAGTATTTT
once,TRBV4-3,TRBJ1-2,.,CASSQEQRGTLLFCGYTF,TGCGCCAGCAGCCAAGAGCAGCGGGGAACCCTTTTATTTTGTGGCTACACCTTC
once,TRBV4-1,TRBJ1-6,.,CASSQDLGGGGSPLHF,TGCGCCAGCAGCCAAGATTTGGGGGGGGGAGGTTCACCCCTCCACTTT
once,TRBV7-3,TRBJ2-1,.,CASSLQGGSIYNEQFF,TGTGCCAGCAGCTTGCAAGGGGGAAGCATATACAATGAGCAGTTCTTC
.,TRBV9,TRBJ2-7,.,CASSVSHLAYSYEQYF,TGTGCCAGCAGCGTATCCCATCTAGCCTACTCCTACGAGCAGTACTTC
.,TRBV6-5,TRBJ2-7,.,CASSLPRAEQYF,TGTGCCAGCAGCCTCCCCAGGGCCGAGCAGTACTTC
.,TRBV4-2,TRBJ2-7,TRBD2,CASSQDLSGSVSYEQYF,TGTGCCAGCAGCCAAGATCTTAGCGGGAGTGTCTCCTACGAGCAGTACTTC
.,TRBV5-4,TRBJ2-1,.,CASSTRGNEQFF,TGTGCCAGCAGCACCCGGGGCAATGAGCAGTTCTTC
.,TRBV6-5,TRBJ2-1,.,CASSYGGGRYNEQFF,TGCGCCAGCAGTTATGGGGGGGGCAGGTACAATGAGCAGTTCTTC
.,TRBV18,TRBJ2-3,TRBD1,CASSPGTGTDTQYF,TGTGCCAGCTCTCCCGGGACAGGCACAGATACGCAGTATTTT
.,TRBV2,TRBJ2-2,TRBD2,CASIASGIPGELFF,TGTGCCAGCATAGCTAGCGGGATCCCCGGGGAGCTGTTTTTT
.,TRBV7-3,TRBJ2-1,TRBD2,CASSLAGGINNEQFF,TGTGCCAGCAGTCTAGCGGGAGGGATCAACAATGAGCAGTTCTTC
.,TRBV30,TRBJ2-2,.,CAWSVRGLTGELFF,TGTGCCTGGAGTGTCCGCGGGCTCACCGGGGAGCTGTTTTTT
.,TRBV7-9,TRBJ1-2,.,CASSLKVAGALYGYTF,TGTGCCAGCAGCTTAAAGGTGGCGGGGGCCCTCTATGGCTACACCTTC
.,TRBV11-3,TRBJ2-1,TRBD1,CASSVGTGRDEQFF,TGTGCCAGCAGCGTGGGGACAGGGCGGGATGAGCAGTTCTTC
.,TRBV25-1,TRBJ2-5,.,CASSEGAGWETQYF,TGTGCCAGCAGTGAGGGGGCGGGCTGGGAGACCCAGTACTTC
once,TRBV7-2,TRBJ1-4,TRBD1,CASSPYRGPNEKLFF,TGTGCCAGCAGCCCCTACAGGGGACCTAATGAAAAACTGTTTTTT
.,TRBV11-2,TRBJ1-1,.,CASSLLLGGWGNTEAFF,TGTGCCAGCAGCTTATTGTTGGGGGGATGGGGTAACACTGAAGCTTTCTTT
once,TRBV2,TRBJ1-1,TRBD1,CASSGGTGTEAFF,TGTGCCAGCAGTGGGGGGACAGGGACTGAAGCTTTCTTT
.,TRBV7-8,TRBJ2-3,TRBD2,CASSFGLAGGEDTQYF,TGTGCCAGCAGCTTCGGACTAGCGGGGGGTGAAGATACGCAGTATTTT
.,TRBV2,TRBJ2-1,TRBD2,CATLKISGNNEQFF,TGTGCCACCTTAAAGATCAGCGGGAATAATGAGCAGTTCTTC
.,TRBV5-1,TRBJ2-3,.,CASSFRQGSDTQYF,TGCGCCAGCAGCTTCCGCCAGGGCTCAGATACGCAGTATTTT